This T cell receptor (beta chain) was recovered during a study of blood T cell repertoires in COVID-19. About the research overall: Researchers got acute and convalescent COVID-19 samples from the United States, Italy and Spain.

The V end was cut by 3 bases, the J end by 10 bases, with 16 bases between. The germline CDR1 and CDR2 sequences are SQVTM and ANQGSEA. CDR3 length equals 13 residues. TCRdb's table, derived via immunoSEQ multiplex PCR, lists solely in-frame clones and lacks some. The sample holds under 110,000 clones, 85% to 95% seen once. Sequencing was carried out using peripheral blood. This chain uses TRBV29-1 with TRBJ2-1, with TRBD2 as a possible D gene (5 bases). This TCR was sampled from a man in his forties or fifties with active COVID-19. The CDR3 DNA is TGCAGCGTTGACTCCCTATCTGGGAGCGAGCAGTTCTTC. It encodes CSVDSLSGSEQFF.